This record covers a single T cell receptor (beta chain). As originally analysed: Reference gene primer amplification yielded estimated nucleated cell counts. TCRdb keeps only in-frame clones here, not all; method: immunoSEQ multiplex PCR. V, J and clone size are taken as reported in that table, and D and trimming were inferred from the DNA itself. Of about 100,000 clones listed, approximately 87% are singletons. The data were taken from a study of blood T cell repertoires in COVID-19. Study overall: Samples came from the United States, Italy and Spain, spanning acute and convalescent COVID-19. PBMCs, B-cell-depleted T cells, or T cells were the source of the cDNA or gDNA that made up the material.

This CDR3 is 13 amino acids long. Germline V CDR1 and CDR2: WNHNN, SYGVQD (reference sequence). V trimming: 5 bases; J trimming: 2 bases; junction bases outside the gene matches: 2. The sequence came from a man over 45 with acute or convalescent COVID-19. The J gene is TRBJ1-2, the V gene TRBV10-1, with TRBD1 matching over 7 bases. The sequencing input was peripheral blood. The CDR3 region has the DNA TGCGCCAGCAGTTTGACAGGGAACTATGGCTACACCTTC. Residues: CASSLTGNYGYTF.